Each of the 25 T cell receptor beta chains below was sequenced from the same sample in a study of PD-1 blockade in mismatch repair-deficient tumors (dated by TCRdb to about 2017). The method was the immunoSEQ multiplex PCR assay. This immuneACCESS table, as held by TCRdb, lists in-frame sequences with V and J called but not all clones. Of the missing ones, under half trace to an unresolved V gene in checked studies; the others have no known cause. For this sample the table gives 40,000 to 60,000 clones, of which roughly 78% were detected only once. Around 3.4% of the sample comes from the top ten. Sequencing was performed on peripheral blood, taken 4 weeks after starting pembrolizumab. Every receptor here comes from an adult with mismatch repair-deficient cancer.

A few counts support this clone. CDR3 residues: CASSLIGYGYTF. CDR3 DNA sequence: TGTGCCAGCAGTCTTATCGGCTATGGCTACACCTTC. The rearrangement joins TRBV2 to TRBJ1-2; no reliable D call. Trimming took 5 bases from V and 4 from J, leaving 8 bases between them. The CDR3 has 12 amino acids. Looked up from germline, CDR1 is SNHLY and CDR2 is FYNNEI.

This chain connects TRBV10-3 to TRBJ2-7, with no clear D. Germline values: CDR1 ENHRY, CDR2 SYGVKD. Trimming took 8 bases from V and 6 from J, leaving 11 bases between them. The CDR3 consists of 11 residues. CDR3 protein: CAIGQTSEQYF. CDR3 bases: TGTGCCATCGGCCAGACTTCCGAGCAGTACTTC.

The rearrangement joins TRBV6-6 to TRBJ1-2; 12 nucleotides align to TRBD1. From germline, CDR1 is MNHNY and CDR2 SVGAGI (reference sequence). Trimming removed 5 bases from V and 7 bases from J; junction bases left unmatched: 8. CDR3 length equals 15 residues. The CDR3 loop is CASSQGGQGASGYTF. The CDR3 DNA reads TGTGCCAGCAGTCAAGGGGGACAGGGGGCAAGTGGCTACACCTTC.

This sequence joins TRBV12-5 and TRBJ2-4; TRBD1 matches at 7 bases. J lost 2 bases, V lost 6 bases, and 4 bases had no gene match. Germline V gene data show CDR1 as LGHNT and CDR2 as FRNRAP. This CDR3 has 14 residues. CDR3 sequence reads: CASGPTGTKNIQYF. CDR3 in DNA: TGTGCTAGTGGACCGACAGGGACCAAAAACATTCAGTACTTC.

This chain joins TRBV5-6 and TRBJ1-1; tentative D call: TRBD1 (5 bases). The germline gives CDR1 SGHDT, CDR2 YYEEEE. Trimming took off 0 bases at V and 3 bases at J, with 9 bases between the two ends. The CDR3 consists of 14 residues. CDR3 residues: CASSLVGGDTEAFF. The DNA of the CDR3 is TGTGCCAGCAGCTTGGTGGGGGGGGACACTGAAGCTTTCTTT.

Only one count was recorded for this clone. The CDR3 nucleotides read TGTGCCAGCAGCTTAAATTTAGGGGATCATTCTGGAAACACCATATATTTT. The encoded protein is CASSLNLGDHSGNTIYF. The J gene is TRBJ1-3, the V gene TRBV7-8; weak D call: TRBD1 (5 bases). CDR3 length: 17 amino acids. V lost 2 bases and J lost 1, with 15 bases in between. The germline V gene encodes CDR1 SGHVS and CDR2 FQNEAQ.

Note on this clone: Other nucleotide sequences from this sample produce the same CDR3. The chain couples TRBV27 to TRBJ2-1, with 8 positions matching TRBD2. Germline V gene lookup returns CDR1 MNHEY and CDR2 SMNVEV (reference sequence). The V segment lost 6 bases and the J segment 5 bases; nucleotides outside the gene matches: 3. The CDR3 extends over 13 amino acids. Here the CDR3 reads CASSLSGDNEQFF. The CDR3 DNA reads TGTGCCAGCAGCCTTAGCGGGGACAATGAGCAGTTCTTC.

V is TRBV11-2 and J is TRBJ1-1; D gene ambiguous. Trimming took off 2 bases at V and 8 bases at J, with 9 bases between the two ends. The CDR3 extends over 12 amino acids. The germline V gene has CDR1 SGHAT and CDR2 FQNNGV. In DNA, the CDR3 is TGTGCCAGCAGCTTACGAGGAGACGAAGCTTTCTTT. This translates into CASSLRGDEAFF. Full variable domain (outside the CDR3, taken from reference TRBV11-2 and TRBJ1-1): EAGVAQSPRYKIIEKRQSVAFWCNPISGHATLYWYQQILGQGPKLLIQFQNNGVVDDSQLPKDRFSAERLKGVDSTLKIQPAKLEDSAVYLCASSLRGDEAFFGQGTRLTVV.

This clone was recorded a few times. This chain connects TRBV5-6 to TRBJ2-5; D gene unclear. V was pared by 0 bases and J by 2 bases, with 11 bases between. Germline CDR1 and CDR2: SGHDT and YYEEEE. This CDR3 has 15 residues. CDR3 loop: CASSLGQAPQETQYF. The CDR3 coding sequence is TGTGCCAGCAGCTTGGGGCAGGCGCCTCAAGAGACCCAGTACTTC.

This chain connects TRBV21-1 to TRBJ2-1. TRBV21-1 is marked as a pseudogene. The CDR3 spans 14 residues. The CDR3 here is CASSTPGPGDEQFF. The DNA for the CDR3 is TGTGCCAGCAGCACGCCGGGCCCTGGGGATGAGCAGTTCTTC.

This rearrangement joins TRBV7-8 to TRBJ2-1, with D possibly matching TRBD2 (5 bases). V lost 7 bases and J 1 base, leaving 14 bases between the germline ends. The germline gives CDR1 SGHVS, CDR2 FQNEAQ. This CDR3 has 15 amino acids. This CDR3 reads CASTRVGDSYNEQFF. CDR3 coding DNA: TGTGCCAGCACGAGAGTGGGAGATTCCTACAATGAGCAGTTCTTC.

The chain is built from TRBV27 and TRBJ2-7; D tentatively fits TRBD1 or TRBD2 (5 bases each). Germline lookup yields CDR1 MNHEY and CDR2 SMNVEV (reference sequence). The V end lost 0 bases, the J end lost 2 bases, and 11 bases lay between the germline ends. This CDR3 is built from 15 residues. The CDR3 DNA is TGTGCCAGCAGTTTATCATCCGGGACCCCCTACGAGCAGTACTTC. Protein product: CASSLSSGTPYEQYF.

The chain employs TRBV10-3 and TRBJ2-3; D gene ambiguous. V was clipped by 6 bases and J by 0 bases, with 13 bases between them. Germline loops: CDR1 ENHRY, CDR2 SYGVKD. This CDR3 is 15 amino acids long. The DNA of the CDR3 is TGTGCCATCAGGCCCTCTGACGGTAGCACAGATACGCAGTATTTT. Translation: CAIRPSDGSTDTQYF.

V usage is TRBV4-1 and J usage is TRBJ2-1; a weak D match, TRBD1 (6 bases). Germline V lookup: CDR1 MGHRA, CDR2 YSYEKL. V was pared by 2 bases and J by 1 base, with 12 bases between. There are 16 residues in the CDR3. The CDR3 spells CASSQIQGWSYNEQFF. The CDR3 bases are TGCGCCAGCAGCCAAATACAGGGCTGGTCCTACAATGAGCAGTTCTTC.

The chain has TRBV27 and TRBJ2-6; D ambiguous. V shed 5 bases and J shed 0 bases, with 8 bases lying between them. The CDR3 covers 15 residues. CDR1 and CDR2 from the germline V gene are MNHEY and SMNVEV (reference sequence). CDR3 loop: CASSPPRSGANVLTF. As DNA, the CDR3 is TGTGCCAGCAGTCCCCCTCGCTCTGGGGCCAACGTCCTGACTTTC.

The chain uses TRBV6-6 and TRBJ2-1; 9 nucleotides agree with TRBD2. There are 15 residues in the CDR3. In germline, CDR1 is MNHNY, CDR2 SVGAGI (reference sequence). Trimming at V came to 5 bases and at J to 8 bases, leaving 10 bases not matched to a gene. The CDR3 protein is CASSRAGGVWDEQFF. CDR3 sequence (DNA): TGTGCCAGCAGTCGGGCGGGAGGGGTCTGGGATGAGCAGTTCTTC.

This rearrangement joins TRBV14 to TRBJ2-1; D uncertain. V lost 0 bases and J 8 bases, leaving 8 bases between the germline ends. Germline lookup yields CDR1 SGHDN and CDR2 FVKESK. The CDR3 contains 13 residues. CDR3 nucleotides: TGTGCCAGCAGCCAAGATTCCGGGTATGAGCAGTTCTTC. Translating it yields CASSQDSGYEQFF.

This clone turned up a few times. Distinct nucleotide sequences in the sample also encode this CDR3. J is TRBJ2-1 and V is TRBV18, with D perhaps given as TRBD1 or TRBD2 (5 bases each). CDR3 length: 15 residues. Germline-derived CDR1 and CDR2 are KGHSH and LQKENI. V was cut by 6 bases and J by 3 bases, with 15 bases left in between. CDR3 region: CASSPEGLSYNEQFF. CDR3 sequence (DNA): TGTGCCAGCTCCCCCGAGGGGTTGAGCTACAATGAGCAGTTCTTC.

This chain links TRBV7-9 with TRBJ2-2; D is unresolved. The CDR3 sequence is 13 residues long. The V gene's germline CDR1 is SEHNR and CDR2 FQNEAQ (reference sequence). Trimming left V 3 bases short and J 3 bases short, with 5 bases between. CDR3 nucleotides: TGTGCCAGCAGCTTGAGGTACACCGGGGAGCTGTTTTTT. Protein: CASSLRYTGELFF.

A remark on this clone: An end of the junction does not agree with germline; a read error may underlie this. J is TRBJ1-3 and V is TRBV18; 7 bases map to TRBD1. The CDR3 contains 12 residues. Germline CDR1 and CDR2: KGHSH and LQKENI. The CDR3 loop is CASSNTGRDRDF. CDR3 sequence (DNA): TGTGCCAGCTCAAATACGGGACGGGACAGAGATTTT.

V is TRBV19 and J is TRBJ2-7, with no clear D. This CDR3 is built from 15 residues. Germline CDR1 and CDR2: LNHDA and SQIVND (reference sequence). V was pared by 3 bases and J by 0 bases, with 12 bases between. The CDR3 DNA follows: TGTGCCAGTAGTATCACCCCGTCCGACTCCTACGAGCAGTACTTC. Translated: CASSITPSDSYEQYF.

The chain carries TRBV11-2 and TRBJ2-5, with a weak D call TRBD1 (5 bases). V was trimmed by 1 base and J by 5 bases, leaving 20 bases between them. Germline values: CDR1 SGHAT, CDR2 FQNNGV. The CDR3 runs 17 residues. The CDR3 here is CASSLAGRLGGAETQYF. The CDR3 nucleotides read TGTGCCAGCAGCTTAGCGGGCAGATTGGGTGGGGCGGAGACCCAGTACTTC.

The rearrangement links TRBV19 to TRBJ2-7, with D possibly TRBD2 on 5 matching bases. Germline assignment: CDR1 LNHDA and CDR2 SQIVND (reference sequence). The CDR3 sequence is 14 residues long. Trimming cost V 5 bases and J 0 bases, with 11 bases left between them. The CDR3 protein is CASSWGVNSYEQYF. CDR3 coding DNA: TGTGCCAGTAGTTGGGGAGTTAACTCCTACGAGCAGTACTTC.

There are a few counts of this clone. The rearrangement uses TRBV18 and TRBJ1-3; 7 positions agree with TRBD1. Germline V lookup: CDR1 KGHSH, CDR2 LQKENI. The J segment lost 0 bases and the V segment lost 8 bases, leaving 4 bases of the junction unmatched. The length of the CDR3 is 14 residues. The CDR3 DNA is TGTGCCAGCATGGGACAGATCTCTGGAAACACCATATATTTT. As protein: CASMGQISGNTIYF.

The gene calls are TRBV7-3 and TRBJ2-3, with a tentative D call TRBD2 (6 bases). V gave up 2 bases and J gave up 3 bases, with 15 bases separating them. Germline CDR1 and CDR2: SGHTA and FQGTGA. The CDR3 has 16 amino acids. CDR3 protein: CASSLGARGPTDTQYF. The CDR3 nucleotides read TGTGCCAGCAGCTTAGGGGCGCGGGGTCCAACAGATACGCAGTATTTT.